This TCR beta chain was documented in a study of blood T cell repertoires in COVID-19. Whole-study context: The study drew acute and convalescent COVID-19 samples from the United States, Italy and Spain. T cells, B-cell-depleted T cells, or PBMCs supplied cDNA or gDNA.

Assay used: immunoSEQ multiplex PCR; TCRdb lists only in-frame clones, some missing. The sample includes over 45,000 clones, roughly 84% of them seen just once. This clonotype was sampled from an elderly man in a cohort sampled during active COVID-19. Sequences were obtained from peripheral blood.

CDR3 bases: TGTGCCAGCAGCCAGGACAGGGGACACAATTCACCCCTCCACTTT. It translates to CASSQDRGHNSPLHF. The chain recombines TRBV5-4 with TRBJ1-6, with 9 bases lining up with TRBD1. Looked up from germline, CDR1 is SGHNT and CDR2 is YYREEE (reference sequence). CDR3 length equals 15 residues. Germline trimming cut 4 bases from V and 7 bases from J; bases unmatched to any gene: 6.